This T cell receptor beta chain was sequenced for a study of OX40 agonist ivuxolimab in advanced cancers. Assay used: immunoSEQ multiplex PCR; TCRdb lists only in-frame clones, some missing. This repertoire shows under 85,000 clones, around 84% found once; its top ten account for about 0.83%. With V trimmed by 6 bases and J by 1 base, 7 bases remained unmatched. The CDR3 consists of 15 residues. The germline V gene has CDR1 MNHNS and CDR2 SASEGT. This chain joins TRBV6-1 and TRBJ2-3, with TRBD1 identical over 7 bases. Source: CD4+ or CD8+ T cells sorted from blood, taken in a trial of the OX40 agonist ivuxolimab. This TCR derives from an adult with an advanced solid tumor such as melanoma, head and neck, liver or kidney cancer. The CDR3 here is CASSLRGLGTDTQYF. The CDR3 nucleotides read TGTGCCAGCAGCCTTAGGGGGCTGGGCACAGATACGCAGTATTTT.